The 28 T cell receptor beta chains in this list originate from one sample, sequenced in a study of siplizumab effects on memory and regulatory T cells. Repertoires were generated with immunoSEQ multiplex PCR, while TCRdb's copy carries only in-frame clones and drops some. The sample holds just over 60,000 clones; around 80% are singletons and the top ten take approximately 0.4%. The material sequenced was memory CD4+ T cells sorted from blood. The source is a human donor in good health.

This chain links TRBV5-1 with TRBJ2-1, with a weak D call TRBD1 (5 bases). V shed 2 bases and J shed 4 bases, with 10 bases lying between them. The CDR3 covers 14 residues. The germline V gene has CDR1 SGHRS and CDR2 YFSETQ. CDR3 in DNA: TGCGCCAGCAGCTTTTTACAGGCTTACAATGAGCAGTTCTTC. Its translation is CASSFLQAYNEQFF.

The chain carries TRBV7-7 and TRBJ1-4; TRBD1 is a possible D gene (5 bases). This CDR3 region has 15 residues. Trimming took 4 bases from V and 4 from J, leaving 13 bases between them. The germline V gene encodes CDR1 SSHAT and CDR2 FNYEAQ (reference sequence). CDR3 in amino acids: CASSSRGGDNEKLFF. The CDR3 DNA follows: TGTGCCAGCAGCTCCCGGGGAGGGGATAATGAAAAACTGTTTTTT.

The rearrangement joins TRBV5-1 to TRBJ1-1; 7 nucleotides agree with TRBD1. Germline V gene sequence: CDR1 SGHRS, CDR2 YFSETQ. V was clipped by 6 bases and J by 11 bases; unmatched bases: 7. This CDR3 has 11 residues. Written as DNA, the CDR3 is TGCGCCAGCAACACAGGGGAGATGGCTTTCTTT. Amino acid sequence: CASNTGEMAFF.

The chain recombines TRBV11-3 with TRBJ1-1; D unclear. The CDR3 contains 13 residues. Trimming took off 3 bases at V and 1 base at J, with 6 bases between the two ends. The V gene's germline CDR1 is SGHNT and CDR2 YENEEA. CDR3 protein: CASSFQRNTEAFF. The CDR3 DNA follows: TGTGCCAGCAGCTTCCAGAGGAACACTGAAGCTTTCTTT.

This clone has a handful of counts. This chain connects TRBV11-1 to TRBJ1-2, with D unclear. Germline V CDR1 and CDR2: SGHAT, FQDESV (reference sequence). This CDR3 comprises 14 residues. V was shortened by 5 bases and J by 2 bases, with 12 bases between the two germline ends. DNA of the CDR3: TGTGCCAGCAGCCACTCCACGGGGAACTATGGCTACACCTTC. Protein product: CASSHSTGNYGYTF.

The V gene is TRBV6-6, the J gene TRBJ2-3; the D call may be TRBD1 or TRBD2 (6 bases each). The CDR3 is 12 amino acids. Germline loops: CDR1 MNHNY, CDR2 SVGAGI (reference sequence). Trimming left V 6 bases short and J 7 bases short, with 11 bases between. The CDR3 nucleotides are TGTGCCAGCAGCGCCGGGGGCAATACGCAGTATTTT. It encodes CASSAGGNTQYF.

V is TRBV6-6 and J is TRBJ1-1, with a weak D call TRBD1 (6 bases). Germline V gives CDR1 MNHNY, CDR2 SVGAGI (reference sequence). The V end lost 6 bases, the J end lost 4 bases, and 18 bases lay between the germline ends. The CDR3 has 15 residues. CDR3 loop: CASSRTGTPPTEAFF. DNA for the CDR3: TGTGCCAGCAGCCGAACCGGGACACCTCCCACTGAAGCTTTCTTT.

This chain joins TRBV6-1 and TRBJ1-5; weak D call: TRBD1 (6 bases). Germline V gives CDR1 MNHNS, CDR2 SASEGT. The CDR3 extends over 14 amino acids. V was trimmed by 6 bases and J by 5 bases, leaving 14 bases between them. CDR3 residues: CASSLIGTHQPQHF. In DNA form, the CDR3 reads TGTGCCAGCAGCTTAATCGGGACACATCAGCCCCAGCATTTT.

The V and J genes are TRBV6-5 and TRBJ1-4; the D is unclear. Trimming took off 0 bases at V and 1 base at J, with 6 bases between the two ends. CDR1 and CDR2 from the germline V gene are MNHEY and SVGAGI. This CDR3 comprises 15 residues. CDR3: CASSYSTLTNEKLFF. The CDR3 coding sequence is TGTGCCAGCAGTTACTCGACCTTAACTAATGAAAAACTGTTTTTT.

This chain links TRBV19 with TRBJ2-3, with a possible D match to TRBD1 (5 bases). CDR3 length: 13 residues. Looked up from germline, CDR1 is LNHDA and CDR2 is SQIVND (reference sequence). V dropped 7 bases and J dropped 5 bases, with 13 bases sitting between them. Here the CDR3 DNA reads TGTGCCAGTAACAAGGGGCCCAAAGATACGCAGTATTTT. Amino acid sequence: CASNKGPKDTQYF.

This clone was counted between two and nine times. The chain joins TRBV28 to TRBJ2-7, with TRBD2 matching over 8 bases. CDR1 MDHEN and CDR2 SYDVKM come from the germline V gene. The CDR3 has 15 residues. The V segment lost 6 bases and the J segment 3 bases; nucleotides outside the gene matches: 10. Here the CDR3 DNA reads TGTGCCAGCAGCCCACGGGGGGGGCTACACTACGAGCAGTACTTC. This encodes CASSPRGGLHYEQYF.

This rearrangement joins TRBV6-5 to TRBJ2-5; 7 nucleotides line up with TRBD2. CDR1 and CDR2 (germline): MNHEY, SVGAGI. CDR3 size: 15 residues. J gave up 0 bases and V 0 bases, and 1 base lay outside the gene matches. The CDR3, as DNA: TGTGCCAGCAGTTACTCGGGGGGGTACCAAGAGACCCAGTACTTC. This translates into CASSYSGGYQETQYF.

This chain uses TRBV7-2 with TRBJ2-3; 8 bases agree with TRBD2. V shed 5 bases and J 1 base; nucleotides not matched to a gene: 8. Germline-derived CDR1 and CDR2 are SGHTA and FQGNSA. The CDR3 length is 16 residues. The DNA for the CDR3 is TGTGCCAGCAGCCCGAAGCGGGGGAAGGGCACAGATACGCAGTATTTT. Translated, it gives CASSPKRGKGTDTQYF.

This clone showed up just once. The chain has TRBV6-5 and TRBJ1-1; D may be TRBD1 (5 bases). CDR3 length: 12 residues. The V and J ends lost 6 bases and 8 bases respectively, with 13 bases between them. Germline V gene data show CDR1 as MNHEY and CDR2 as SVGAGI. DNA for the CDR3: TGTGCCAGCAGAAGTAGGGGCGGCGAAGCTTTCTTT. Its translation is CASRSRGGEAFF.

The chain is built from TRBV6-1 and TRBJ1-4; D is perhaps TRBD1 (5 bases). CDR1 MNHNS and CDR2 SASEGT come from the germline V gene. Between the trimmed V and J ends, which lost 1 base and 6 bases, there was a span of 15 bases. CDR3 length equals 16 residues. CDR3 sequence: CASSEDRTFNHEKLFF. CDR3 DNA: TGTGCCAGCAGTGAAGACAGGACTTTTAACCATGAAAAACTGTTTTTT.

V is TRBV6-4 and J is TRBJ2-2; D call uncertain. The CDR3 consists of 13 residues. The ends were cut back, 4 bases at V and 6 bases at J, with 9 bases in the middle. Germline lookup yields CDR1 MRHNA and CDR2 SNTAGT. CDR3 sequence reads: CASSVEEAGELFF. DNA for the CDR3: TGTGCCAGCAGTGTGGAAGAGGCCGGGGAGCTGTTTTTT.

The chain employs TRBV7-8 and TRBJ2-5; the match to TRBD2 covers 10 bases. V shed 5 bases, J shed 5 bases, and the junction held 17 bases outside the gene matches. The CDR3 length is 18 residues. Per germline, CDR1 SGHVS and CDR2 FQNEAQ. CDR3 DNA sequence: TGTGCCAGCAGCCCACTGATTATTAGGGGGACTAGCGAGGAGACCCAGTACTTC. Its protein is CASSPLIIRGTSEETQYF.

This chain connects TRBV10-3 to TRBJ2-1, with TRBD2 matching over 7 bases. V trimming: 11 bases; J trimming: 0 bases; junction bases outside the gene matches: 10. Per germline, CDR1 ENHRY and CDR2 SYGVKD. The CDR3 covers 15 residues. This CDR3 is CASWSGVSSYNEQFF. CDR3 DNA sequence: TGTGCCTCCTGGAGCGGGGTGAGCTCCTACAATGAGCAGTTCTTC.

The V gene is TRBV5-1, the J gene TRBJ2-2; TRBD2 aligns across 10 bases. After removal of 4 bases from V and 4 bases from J, the junction contained 7 bases not matched to a gene. In germline, CDR1 is SGHRS, CDR2 YFSETQ. There are 16 residues in the CDR3. CDR3 residues: CASSASGGASTGELFF. CDR3 bases: TGCGCCAGCAGCGCGAGCGGGGGGGCCAGCACCGGGGAGCTGTTTTTT.

The chain recombines TRBV2 with TRBJ2-3; the match to TRBD2 covers 9 bases. This CDR3 has 23 residues. V was pared by 7 bases and J by 10 bases, with 39 bases of the junction left unmatched. Germline CDR1 is SNHLY and CDR2 is FYNNEI. The CDR3 DNA sequence: TGTGCCAGCATCTCCGGGATAGCGGGGGCCACCGAACACACAGATACGAAAGGCCGATCGCAGTATTTT. It specifies CASISGIAGATEHTDTKGRSQYF.

This chain links TRBV6-5 with TRBJ2-7; D perhaps matches TRBD1 (5 bases). This CDR3 spans 14 amino acids. CDR1 is MNHEY and CDR2 is SVGAGI in the germline V gene. V was trimmed by 4 bases and J by 0 bases, leaving 10 bases between them. The CDR3 coding sequence is TGTGCCAGCAGTTCCCCAGGGTTCTCCTACGAGCAGTACTTC. As protein: CASSSPGFSYEQYF.

The chain's CDR3 is CASRPTGGAQETQYF. The CDR3 coding sequence is TGTGCCAGCAGGCCAACGGGAGGAGCCCAAGAGACCCAGTACTTC. The chain combines TRBV5-4 with TRBJ2-5, with 7 bases identical to TRBD2. The germline CDR1 and CDR2 sequences are SGHNT and YYREEE (reference sequence). The CDR3 is 15 amino acids. V was pared by 5 bases and J by 1 base, with 8 bases of the junction left unmatched.

The chain carries TRBV4-2 and TRBJ2-1, with 15 positions matching TRBD2. Germline CDR1 reads LGHNA; CDR2 reads YNFKEQ. With V trimmed by 4 bases and J by 4 bases, 5 bases remained unmatched. CDR3 length: 17 amino acids. The chain's CDR3 is CASSLTGTSGGYNEQFF. The CDR3 nucleotides read TGTGCCAGCAGCCTCACCGGGACTAGCGGGGGGTACAATGAGCAGTTCTTC.

The chain has TRBV7-9 and TRBJ2-2; possibly TRBD1 for D (6 bases). Trimming pared 1 base from V and 3 bases from J, leaving 12 bases between. This CDR3 is 16 amino acids long. Germline-derived CDR1 and CDR2 are SEHNR and FQNEAQ (reference sequence). CDR3 protein: CASSLDRGGHTGELFF. Here the CDR3 DNA reads TGTGCCAGCAGCTTAGATCGAGGGGGTCACACCGGGGAGCTGTTTTTT.

The chain links TRBV30 to TRBJ2-2, with 14 bases identical to TRBD2. The CDR3 consists of 16 residues. Germline lookup yields CDR1 GTSNPN and CDR2 SVGIG (reference sequence). V was clipped by 3 bases and J by 5 bases; unmatched bases: 5. The CDR3 sequence is CAWSRRTSGGTGELFF. In DNA form, the CDR3 reads TGTGCCTGGAGCCGCCGGACTAGCGGGGGGACCGGGGAGCTGTTTTTT.

This clone was seen once. The chain employs TRBV30 and TRBJ2-3; D is undetermined. The CDR3 runs to 14 residues. Trimming pared 5 bases from V and 1 base from J, leaving 13 bases between. The V gene's germline CDR1 is GTSNPN and CDR2 SVGIG (reference sequence). The CDR3 DNA reads as TGTGCCTGGGCCGCCATCGAGGGCACAGATACGCAGTATTTT. Translating it yields CAWAAIEGTDTQYF. Using reference TRBV30 and TRBJ2-3 for the parts outside the CDR3, the full variable domain is SQTIHQWPATLVQPVGSPLSLECTVEGTSNPNLYWYRQAAGRGLQLLFYSVGIGQISSEVPQNLSASRPQDRQFILSSKKLLLSDSGFYLCAWAAIEGTDTQYFGPGTRLTVL.

This chain connects TRBV10-3 to TRBJ1-6; weak D call: TRBD1 (5 bases). Germline V gene sequence: CDR1 ENHRY, CDR2 SYGVKD. V dropped 5 bases and J dropped 8 bases, with 13 bases sitting between them. The CDR3 is 14 residues long. The CDR3 bases are TGTGCCATCAGTCACGGGACTTATCATTCACCCCTCCACTTT. Protein sequence: CAISHGTYHSPLHF.

The chain links TRBV27 to TRBJ2-7; D call uncertain. From germline, CDR1 is MNHEY and CDR2 SMNVEV (reference sequence). V was pared by 2 bases and J by 0 bases, with 11 bases between. The CDR3 has 15 amino acids. The CDR3 sequence: CASSLDLLRSYEQYF. The DNA of the CDR3 is TGTGCCAGCAGTTTAGATCTTCTCCGCTCCTACGAGCAGTACTTC.